The 9 T cell receptor beta chains reported below all come from one sample, sequenced in a study of T cells in Graves' hyperthyroidism and ophthalmopathy. There were TCR beta CDR3 regions amplified from RNA transcripts. The HTBI primer set drove a first-round RT-PCR of the TCR CDR3. TCRdb re-called the multiplex PCR reads with MiXCR, one entry per CDR3 protein. Among almost 600,000 distinct CDR3 sequences listed, about 15% were seen once. Sample: blood. The receptors shown here come from a woman in her 30s with Graves' hyperthyroidism that later progressed to Graves' ophthalmopathy.

In its sample, this clonotype was seen many times. The V gene is TRBV6-2 or TRBV6-3, the J gene TRBJ1-5; no firm D call. There are 15 residues in the CDR3. CDR1 is MNHEY and CDR2 is SVGEGT in the germline V gene. V lost 0 bases and J lost 5, with 11 bases in between. The CDR3 bases are TGTGCCAGCAGTTACTCGCAGCAGGAGGATCAGCCCCAGCATTTT. It is translated as CASSYSQQEDQPQHF.

This clonotype appeared many times. The chain couples TRBV6-5 to TRBJ2-3; TRBD2 matches 8 bases. The germline V gene has CDR1 MNHEY and CDR2 SVGAGI. V lost 0 bases to trimming and J lost 0 bases; unmatched junction nucleotides: 5. The CDR3 runs to 17 residues. The CDR3 DNA reads TGTGCCAGCAGTTACTCGATGGCTAGCGGGAGCACAGATACGCAGTATTTT. It yields the protein CASSYSMASGSTDTQYF.

At least ten counts were recorded for this clonotype. The chain couples TRBV20-1 to TRBJ1-6, with a possible D match to TRBD1 (6 bases). The CDR3 has 15 residues. CDR1 DFQATT and CDR2 SNEGSKA come from the germline V gene (reference sequence). Trimming shortened V by 2 bases and J by 6 bases, and 14 bases separated the two germline ends. Here the CDR3 reads CSARPTGQLNSPLHF. For the CDR3, the DNA is TGCAGTGCTAGACCGACAGGCCAGCTTAATTCACCCCTCCACTTT.

A few counts support this clonotype. CDR3 nucleotide sequence: TGTGCCAGCAGCTTAGGGTGGGTAGGGGGAGTCCATGAGCAGTTCTTC. It is translated as CASSLGWVGGVHEQFF. The chain employs TRBV7-3 and TRBJ2-1, with a weak D call TRBD1 (6 bases). V was pared by 2 bases and J by 8 bases, with 19 bases between. The CDR3 loop spans 16 amino acids. Per germline, CDR1 SGHTA and CDR2 FQGTGA.

The genes are TRBV7-9 and TRBJ1-1; weak D call: TRBD1 (5 bases). CDR1 and CDR2 from the germline V gene are SEHNR and FQNEAQ (reference sequence). V was shortened by 3 bases and J by 1 base, with 9 bases between the two germline ends. This CDR3 has 14 amino acids. CDR3 loop: CASSFTQGNTEAFF. The CDR3 bases are TGTGCCAGCAGCTTCACTCAGGGGAACACTGAAGCTTTCTTT.

At least ten counts were recorded for this clonotype. V gene TRBV20-1 combines with J gene TRBJ2-3; 14 bases are a match to TRBD2. The CDR3 is 17 amino acids. The J segment lost 1 base and the V segment lost 6 bases, leaving 9 bases of the junction unmatched. Germline V gene lookup returns CDR1 DFQATT and CDR2 SNEGSKA (reference sequence). The CDR3 spells CSARGGTSGRGTDTQYF. For the CDR3, the DNA is TGCAGTGCGAGGGGAGGGACTAGCGGGAGAGGCACAGATACGCAGTATTTT.

This clonotype was recorded at least ten times. The V and J genes are TRBV27 and TRBJ1-5; TRBD1 matches at 7 bases. The junction had 7 bases not matched to a gene; V was cut back by 4 bases and J by 7 bases. The CDR3 is 14 residues long. Germline values: CDR1 MNHEY, CDR2 SMNVEV (reference sequence). CDR3 sequence: CASSSRQGSQPQHF. As DNA, the CDR3 is TGTGCCAGCAGTTCTAGACAGGGAAGCCAGCCCCAGCATTTT.

The genes are TRBV9 and TRBJ2-1; 10 bases are a match to TRBD2. Trimming took 2 bases from V and 3 from J; bases not matched to a gene: 5. This CDR3 spans 16 amino acids. Looked up from germline, CDR1 is SGDLS and CDR2 is YYNGEE. The DNA of the CDR3 is TGTGCCAGCAGCGTCCTAGCGGGAGATGGCTACAATGAGCAGTTCTTC. It encodes CASSVLAGDGYNEQFF.

This clonotype was seen a handful of times. The V call is TRBV20-1, the J call TRBJ2-2, with a weak D call TRBD2 (5 bases). Per the germline V gene, CDR1 is DFQATT and CDR2 is SNEGSKA (reference sequence). V lost 5 bases to trimming and J lost 2 bases, with 15 bases between them. The CDR3 totals 15 residues. CDR3 bases: TGCAGTGCTCATACCGGGAAAACAAACACCGGGGAGCTGTTTTTT. Protein sequence: CSAHTGKTNTGELFF.